A single sample is the source of the 28 T cell receptor beta chains below, sequenced in a study of shared clonotypes between healthy human individuals. Profiling relied on immunoSEQ multiplex PCR, and the TCRdb table lists in-frame clones only, not all of them. The table shows millions of clones, with about 92% occurring only once. The sample consisted of naive CD4+ T cells sorted from blood. This sample's subset: CD45RA+ positively selected. The receptors shown here come from a man aged 18 to 35 in good health.

About this clone itself: The same CDR3 can be traced to other DNA sequences in this sample. The V gene is TRBV6-1, the J gene TRBJ2-7; 9 bases map to TRBD1. This CDR3 is built from 15 residues. With 5 bases clipped from V and 2 bases from J, the junction kept 7 bases outside the gene matches. CDR1 MNHNS and CDR2 SASEGT come from the germline V gene. The CDR3 DNA follows: TGTGCCAGCAGTCGTCCGGGACAGGGAACCTACGAGCAGTACTTC. Protein sequence: CASSRPGQGTYEQYF.

This clone is a singleton in its sample. The chain employs TRBV2 and TRBJ2-7, with TRBD2 identical over 12 bases. This CDR3 has 13 amino acids. Germline V gene lookup returns CDR1 SNHLY and CDR2 FYNNEI. Trimming removed 11 bases from V and 3 bases from J; junction bases left unmatched: 5. CDR3 in amino acids: CAAGTSGLYEQYF. The CDR3 DNA reads TGTGCCGCCGGGACTAGCGGGCTCTACGAGCAGTACTTC.

The chain is built from TRBV21-1 and TRBJ2-7; the tabulated D call, TRBD2, remains unverified against the DNA. TRBV21-1 is tagged as a pseudogene. The CDR3 extends over 19 amino acids. The CDR3 region has the DNA TGTGCCAGCAGCGCAAGGGTTGGGGTACTAGCGGACAGCTCCTACGAGCAGTACTTC. Its translation is CASSARVGVLADSSYEQYF.

The chain combines TRBV6-5 with TRBJ2-6; no clear D gene. Trimming removed 0 bases at V and 0 bases at J, with 6 bases between. The CDR3 is 16 amino acids. The germline gives CDR1 MNHEY, CDR2 SVGAGI. The CDR3: CASSYSAFSGANVLTF. The CDR3 DNA sequence: TGTGCCAGCAGTTACTCCGCCTTCTCTGGGGCCAACGTCCTGACTTTC.

This clone occurred a few times. V usage is TRBV2 and J usage is TRBJ1-2; weak D call: TRBD1 (5 bases). This CDR3 is 15 amino acids long. In germline, CDR1 is SNHLY, CDR2 FYNNEI. The V end lost 6 bases, the J end lost 4 bases, and 18 bases lay between the germline ends. CDR3 sequence (DNA): TGTGCCAGCAGCGACGGGTTCCAGGGCCCCTATGGCTACACCTTC. Its translation: CASSDGFQGPYGYTF.

The chain links TRBV27 to TRBJ1-6, with 7 bases matching TRBD1. V dropped 6 bases and J dropped 5; count of bases not matched to a gene: 7. This CDR3 comprises 15 residues. Germline CDR1 MNHEY, CDR2 SMNVEV (reference sequence). CDR3 region: CASRTTGRHNSPLHF. The CDR3 coding sequence is TGTGCCAGCAGGACGACAGGGAGGCATAATTCACCCCTCCACTTT.

The J gene is TRBJ2-7, the V gene TRBV25-1, with TRBD1 identical over 8 bases. Germline V lookup: CDR1 MGHDK, CDR2 SYGVNS. V shed 6 bases, J shed 12 bases, and the junction held 13 bases outside the gene matches. This CDR3 is 13 amino acids long. CDR3 in amino acids: CASSLSQGGQVYF. DNA of the CDR3: TGTGCCAGCAGCCTCTCACAGGGGGGACAGGTGTACTTC.

The V call is TRBV11-3, the J call TRBJ2-3; maybe TRBD1 (5 bases). Deletions cut 1 base from V and 4 bases from J, with 6 bases between. The CDR3 is 13 amino acids. The V gene's germline CDR1 is SGHNT and CDR2 YENEEA. The CDR3 coding sequence is TGTGCCAGCAGCTTAGCAGGGTCAGATACGCAGTATTTT. Its translation: CASSLAGSDTQYF.

Comments on this clone: This specimen includes other DNA sequences encoding the same CDR3. This chain connects TRBV5-1 to TRBJ1-1; no definite D call. Germline V gene lookup returns CDR1 SGHRS and CDR2 YFSETQ. The CDR3 has 14 residues. V was cut by 1 base and J by 4 bases, with 11 bases left in between. The CDR3 DNA follows: TGCGCCAGCAGCTTGACCGCGGGGAGCACTGAAGCTTTCTTT. It specifies CASSLTAGSTEAFF.

This rearrangement joins TRBV4-1 to TRBJ2-3; 12 bases map to TRBD2. Trimming at V came to 1 base and at J to 1 base, leaving 6 bases not matched to a gene. This CDR3 has 18 amino acids. CDR1 is MGHRA, CDR2 YSYEKL, per germline. CDR3 bases: TGCGCCAGCAGCCAAGTTGGGCTAGCGGGGGGGGGCACAGATACGCAGTATTTT. As protein: CASSQVGLAGGGTDTQYF.

This clone occurred once. The chain joins TRBV2 to TRBJ2-7; 10 nucleotides agree with TRBD2. The V gene's germline CDR1 is SNHLY and CDR2 FYNNEI. CDR3 length equals 15 residues. The J segment lost 3 bases and the V segment lost 7 bases, leaving 9 bases of the junction unmatched. This CDR3 reads CASTLSLAGVYEQYF. The CDR3 region has the DNA TGTGCCAGCACTCTCTCCCTAGCGGGAGTCTACGAGCAGTACTTC.

Comments on this clone: One junction end does not reproduce the germline sequence, and a read error may be involved. This chain joins TRBV7-7 and TRBJ2-5; the D is unclear. The germline CDR1 and CDR2 sequences are SSHAT and FNYEAQ (reference sequence). The CDR3 has 12 residues. The CDR3 sequence is CASSPRGETQYF. CDR3 DNA: TGTGCTAGCAGCCCTAGAGGAGAGACCCAGTACTTC.

The V and J genes are TRBV27 and TRBJ2-7; TRBD2 might be the D (5 bases). This CDR3 contains 13 residues. Trimming removed 3 bases at V and 3 bases at J, with 9 bases between. Germline loops: CDR1 MNHEY, CDR2 SMNVEV (reference sequence). The CDR3 nucleotides are TGTGCCAGCAGTTTCCTTGAGGGCTACGAGCAGTACTTC. It codes for CASSFLEGYEQYF.

J is TRBJ2-1 and V is TRBV7-2; 16 bases align to TRBD2. Trimming at V came to 4 bases and at J to 7 bases, leaving 13 bases not matched to a gene. CDR3 size: 19 residues. Germline CDR1 and CDR2: SGHTA and FQGNSA. Here the CDR3 reads CASSSTGTSGGARKNEQFF. The CDR3 DNA is TGTGCCAGCAGCTCCACCGGGACTAGCGGGGGGGCCAGGAAAAATGAGCAGTTCTTC. Looking up the rest from reference TRBV7-2 and TRBJ2-1 gives the full variable domain: GAGVSQSPSNKVTEKGKDVELRCDPISGHTALYWYRQSLGQGLEFLIYFQGNSAPDKSGLPSDRFSAERTGGSVSTLTIQRTQQEDSAVYLCASSSTGTSGGARKNEQFFGPGTRLTVL.

The rearrangement uses TRBV10-1 and TRBJ1-1, with TRBD1 matching 9 bases. Germline V gene sequence: CDR1 WNHNN, CDR2 SYGVQD (reference sequence). The CDR3 sequence is 14 residues long. V was clipped by 2 bases and J by 5 bases; unmatched bases: 3. The CDR3 DNA reads TGCGCCAGCAGTGAGGGGACAGGGTGGACTGAAGCTTTCTTT. It specifies CASSEGTGWTEAFF.

The rearrangement links TRBV10-2 to TRBJ2-2; tentatively, D is TRBD2 (5 bases). Germline CDR1 is WSHSY and CDR2 is SAAADI. This CDR3 comprises 14 residues. The V and J ends lost 5 bases and 0 bases respectively, with 7 bases between them. The CDR3: CASSRTANTGELFF. Here the CDR3 DNA reads TGCGCCAGCAGTAGGACTGCGAACACCGGGGAGCTGTTTTTT.

Turning to this clone: Additional DNA sequences in this sample encode the identical CDR3. The chain joins TRBV28 to TRBJ1-1; 7 bases align to TRBD1. With 4 bases clipped from V and 1 base from J, the junction kept 6 bases outside the gene matches. The CDR3 contains 15 residues. Germline V CDR1 and CDR2: MDHEN, SYDVKM. The chain's CDR3 is CASSSPGQRNTEAFF. As DNA, the CDR3 is TGTGCCAGCAGTTCTCCGGGACAGCGGAACACTGAAGCTTTCTTT.

The chain recombines TRBV30 with TRBJ1-3; the D gene is possibly TRBD1 (6 bases). Germline loops: CDR1 GTSNPN, CDR2 SVGIG (reference sequence). This CDR3 is built from 16 residues. The V end was cut by 2 bases, the J end by 4 bases, with 18 bases between. The CDR3 reads CAWSHTGRTTGNTIYF. CDR3 DNA sequence: TGTGCCTGGAGTCACACAGGGCGGACGACGGGAAACACCATATATTTT.

About this clone: The same CDR3 arises from other DNA sequences in this sample as well. The gene calls are TRBV4-3 and TRBJ2-1; 7 bases are shared with TRBD2. The germline V gene encodes CDR1 LGHNA and CDR2 YSLEER. This CDR3 comprises 16 residues. V lost 0 bases, J lost 2 bases, and 4 bases stayed unmatched. The CDR3 is CASSQEGLAAYNEQFF. For the CDR3, the DNA is TGCGCCAGCAGCCAAGAAGGCCTAGCGGCCTACAATGAGCAGTTCTTC.

V and J are TRBV10-1 and TRBJ1-1; no clear D. CDR3 length: 15 amino acids. From germline, CDR1 is WNHNN and CDR2 SYGVQD (reference sequence). V lost 6 bases, J lost 4 bases, and 18 bases lay in between. The CDR3 loop reads CASREDMSGGTEAFF. The CDR3 DNA sequence: TGCGCCAGCAGGGAAGACATGTCCGGCGGCACTGAAGCTTTCTTT.

This sequence joins TRBV5-1 and TRBJ1-6; tentatively, D is TRBD1 (5 bases). Germline-derived CDR1 and CDR2 are SGHRS and YFSETQ. The CDR3 is 16 amino acids. Trimming took off 4 bases at V and 2 bases at J, with 13 bases between the two ends. Here the CDR3 reads CASSPGTHTYNSPLHF. CDR3 DNA: TGCGCCAGCAGCCCCGGGACTCACACCTATAATTCACCCCTCCACTTT.

This clone is a singleton in its sample. This chain uses TRBV2 with TRBJ2-4; 15 positions agree with TRBD2. Germline CDR1 SNHLY, CDR2 FYNNEI. The CDR3 is 19 amino acids. V trimming: 2 bases; J trimming: 0 bases; junction bases outside the gene matches: 5. Here the CDR3 reads CASSEQGLAGGVAKNIQYF. Here the CDR3 DNA reads TGTGCCAGCAGTGAACAGGGACTAGCGGGGGGAGTAGCCAAAAACATTCAGTACTTC.

V and J are TRBV4-3 and TRBJ1-3, with D unresolved. The V end was cut by 0 bases, the J end by 0 bases, with 12 bases between. The CDR3 covers 17 residues. Germline V lookup: CDR1 LGHNA, CDR2 YSLEER. CDR3 in DNA: TGCGCCAGCAGCCAAGATGTCACGGGTCTCTCTGGAAACACCATATATTTT. Protein product: CASSQDVTGLSGNTIYF.

The J gene is TRBJ1-1, the V gene TRBV5-1, with a tentative D call TRBD1 (6 bases). CDR3 size: 15 residues. CDR1 is SGHRS, CDR2 YFSETQ, per germline. The V end lost 2 bases, the J end lost 3 bases, and 14 bases lay between the germline ends. The CDR3 protein is CASSLRLGAHTEAFF. The DNA of the CDR3 is TGCGCCAGCAGCTTAAGGCTGGGGGCGCACACTGAAGCTTTCTTT.

The chain joins TRBV5-1 to TRBJ2-1; D is unclear. Germline CDR1 SGHRS, CDR2 YFSETQ. The CDR3 is made up of 16 amino acids. The V end lost 0 bases, the J end lost 5 bases, and 15 bases lay between the germline ends. The CDR3 loop is CASSLAPPDVDNEQFF. Written as DNA, the CDR3 is TGCGCCAGCAGCTTGGCACCCCCGGATGTTGACAATGAGCAGTTCTTC.

This chain uses TRBV7-8 with TRBJ2-1; 14 positions agree with TRBD2. Unmatched junction bases numbered 16, after V lost 7 bases and J lost 8 bases. The CDR3 is 18 residues long. From germline, CDR1 is SGHVS and CDR2 FQNEAQ. CDR3 DNA sequence: TGTGCCAGCAACTATGAATTGGGACTAGCGGGAGTTTCCGATGAGCAGTTCTTC. As protein: CASNYELGLAGVSDEQFF.

Written as DNA, the CDR3 is TGTGCCTGGAGTGCGACGCAGGGGCCGTGGGGCTACACCTTC. It yields the protein CAWSATQGPWGYTF. V is TRBV30 and J is TRBJ1-2, with D perhaps matching TRBD1 (6 bases). CDR3 length equals 14 residues. CDR1 and CDR2 from the germline V gene are GTSNPN and SVGIG (reference sequence). Trimming took off 1 base at V and 8 bases at J, with 17 bases between the two ends. Drawing the rest from reference TRBV30 and TRBJ1-2, the complete variable domain is SQTIHQWPATLVQPVGSPLSLECTVEGTSNPNLYWYRQAAGRGLQLLFYSVGIGQISSEVPQNLSASRPQDRQFILSSKKLLLSDSGFYLCAWSATQGPWGYTFGSGTRLTVV.

This clone was counted once. The chain is built from TRBV18 and TRBJ1-1; 7 bases map to TRBD1. The V segment lost 6 bases and the J segment 2 bases; nucleotides outside the gene matches: 9. CDR1 and CDR2 from the germline V gene are KGHSH and LQKENI. CDR3 size: 15 residues. CDR3 nucleotide sequence: TGTGCCAGCTCCCCGGGACAGCGGGTCAACACTGAAGCTTTCTTT. Residues: CASSPGQRVNTEAFF.